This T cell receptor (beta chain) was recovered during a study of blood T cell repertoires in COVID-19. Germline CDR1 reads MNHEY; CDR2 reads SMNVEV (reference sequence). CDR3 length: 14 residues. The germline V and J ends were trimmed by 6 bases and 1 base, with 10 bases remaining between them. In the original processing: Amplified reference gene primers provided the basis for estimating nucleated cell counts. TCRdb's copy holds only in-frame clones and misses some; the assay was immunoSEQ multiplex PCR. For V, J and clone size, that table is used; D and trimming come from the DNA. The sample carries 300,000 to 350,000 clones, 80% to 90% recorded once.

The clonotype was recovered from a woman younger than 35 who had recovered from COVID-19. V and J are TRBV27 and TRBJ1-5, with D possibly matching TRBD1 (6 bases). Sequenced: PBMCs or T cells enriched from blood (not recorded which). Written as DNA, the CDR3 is TGTGCCAGCAGATTCACAGGGAGCAATCAGCCCCAGCATTTT. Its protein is CASRFTGSNQPQHF.